These T cell receptor beta chains were read from a single sample in a study of PD-L1 blockade in urothelial cancer. TCRdb keeps only in-frame clones here, not all; method: immunoSEQ multiplex PCR. This table holds around 47,000 clones, 82% found once. Material: PBMCs, obtained around atezolizumab (anti-PD-L1) treatment. Source of these receptors: a man aged 60 to 69 with urothelial cancer. Both conserved end residues are part of each CDR3. A D gene is named only where the DNA matches it firmly. Rows give clone size only sometimes, using once, few, many, or a class for an expanded clone.

TRBD2,TRBJ2-7,TRBV27,NA,CASTTTSGGYEQYF,TGTGCCAGCACTACGACTAGCGGCGGCTACGAGCAGTACTTC
NA,TRBJ2-3,TRBV7-2,NA,CASSLAGVADTQYF,TGTGCCAGCAGCTTAGCGGGAGTAGCGGATACGCAGTATTTT
NA,TRBJ1-5,TRBV15,NA,CATSRDRSQPQHF,TGTGCCACCAGCAGAGATAGGAGCCAGCCCCAGCATTTT
NA,TRBJ2-3,TRBV6-5,once,CASKEDGSDTQYF,TGTGCCAGCAAGGAGGATGGGTCAGATACGCAGTATTTT
TRBD2,TRBJ2-7,TRBV28,few,CASRRTGTTYEQYF,TGTGCCAGCAGGAGAACCGGGACTACCTACGAGCAGTACTTC
TRBD1,TRBJ1-3,TRBV18,NA,CAAGGSSGNTIYF,TGTGCCGCAGGGGGTTCCTCTGGAAACACCATATATTTT
TRBD1,TRBJ1-2,TRBV7-9,NA,CASSPPGTGYGYTF,TGTGCCAGCAGCCCCCCCGGGACAGGGTATGGCTACACCTTC
TRBD1,TRBJ1-1,TRBV19,few,CASSIPDRGYTEAFF,TGTGCCAGTAGTATACCGGACAGGGGATACACTGAAGCTTTCTTT
TRBD1,TRBJ2-7,TRBV19,NA,CASSIRQGSYEQYF,TGTGCCAGTAGTATCCGACAGGGGTCCTACGAGCAGTACTTC
NA,TRBJ2-7,TRBV5-1,NA,CASSSMETVGYEQYF,TGCGCCAGCAGCTCAATGGAGACAGTAGGCTACGAGCAGTACTTC
TRBD2,TRBJ2-2,TRBV30,medium-sized,CAWARLATSGELFF,TGTGCCTGGGCGCGACTAGCTACATCCGGGGAGCTGTTTTTT
TRBD2,TRBJ2-1,TRBV5-1,NA,CASSLELAGPTHEQFF,TGCGCCAGCAGCTTGGAATTAGCGGGACCTACACATGAGCAGTTCTTC
TRBD1,TRBJ2-1,TRBV19,NA,CASRGTGGEQFF,TGTGCCAGTAGGGGGACAGGGGGAGAGCAGTTCTTC
NA,TRBJ2-1,TRBV9,NA,CASSVAAVSSYNEQFF,TGTGCCAGCAGCGTAGCGGCGGTTAGCTCCTACAATGAGCAGTTCTTC
TRBD1,TRBJ1-4,TRBV29-1,NA,CSVEEGTVPNEKLFF,TGCAGCGTTGAAGAAGGGACAGTTCCTAATGAAAAACTGTTTTTT
NA,TRBJ2-7,TRBV7-2,NA,CASSSRGGSNGYEQYF,TGTGCCAGCAGCTCCAGAGGTGGTAGCAATGGGTACGAGCAGTACTTC
NA,TRBJ2-1,TRBV4-1,NA,CASSQEGAGTNEQFF,TGCGCCAGCAGCCAAGAGGGGGCAGGCACCAATGAGCAGTTCTTC
NA,TRBJ1-4,TRBV30,NA,CAWSGGTGREEKLFF,TGTGCCTGGAGTGGGGGAACAGGGAGGGAGGAAAAACTGTTTTTT
TRBD1,TRBJ2-2,TRBV6-5,NA,CASTWDRGITGELFF,TGTGCCAGCACCTGGGACAGGGGAATAACCGGGGAGCTGTTTTTT
TRBD1,TRBJ1-1,TRBV5-1,NA,CASSLGQQTEAFF,TGCGCCAGCAGCCTGGGACAGCAAACTGAAGCTTTCTTT
TRBD2,TRBJ2-1,TRBV9,few,CASSVRLAGGDEQFF,TGTGCCAGCAGCGTACGTCTAGCGGGGGGGGATGAGCAGTTCTTC
NA,TRBJ2-3,TRBV6-1,NA,CASRRGGDTQYF,TGTGCCAGCAGGCGAGGGGGAGATACGCAGTATTTT
TRBD1,TRBJ1-5,TRBV7-2,NA,CASSSPGQGAWQPQHF,TGTGCCAGCAGCTCACCGGGACAGGGGGCATGGCAGCCCCAGCATTTT
NA,TRBJ2-7,TRBV4-1,few,CASSQEGGAEQYF,TGCGCCAGCAGCCAAGAAGGCGGAGCGGAGCAGTACTTC
TRBD1,TRBJ1-2,TRBV28,NA,CASTQDRGRFGYTF,TGTGCCAGCACCCAGGACAGGGGGCGCTTTGGCTACACCTTC
NA,TRBJ2-5,TRBV6-6,NA,CASSYSNRETQYF,TGTGCCAGCAGTTACTCTAACCGGGAGACCCAGTACTTC
NA,TRBJ2-5,TRBV7-6,NA,CASSREIEDTWETQYF,TGTGCCAGCAGCCGCGAAATTGAGGACACCTGGGAGACCCAGTACTTC
TRBD2,TRBJ2-7,TRBV4-2,NA,CASSQEAGTAFYYEQYF,TGTGCCAGCAGCCAAGAAGCGGGAACAGCGTTCTACTACGAGCAGTACTTC
NA,TRBJ2-1,TRBV9,NA,CASRSGQNYNEQFF,TGTGCCAGCAGGTCGGGTCAAAACTACAATGAGCAGTTCTTC
NA,TRBJ1-1,TRBV7-2,NA,CASSLSRVDTEAFF,TGTGCCAGCAGCTTGTCCAGGGTGGACACTGAAGCTTTCTTT
NA,TRBJ1-2,TRBV6-5,NA,CASSYQGGYGYTF,TGTGCCAGCAGTTACCAGGGTGGCTATGGCTACACCTTC
TRBD1,TRBJ1-2,TRBV28,NA,CASSLIGTGGGYTF,TGTGCCAGCAGTTTAATCGGGACAGGTGGAGGCTACACCTTC
NA,TRBJ2-6,TRBV5-1,NA,CASSPGYRSSGANVLTF,TGCGCCAGCAGCCCAGGGTATCGGAGCTCTGGGGCCAACGTCCTGACTTTC
NA,TRBJ1-2,TRBV27,NA,CASRRQAQTNYGYTF,TGTGCCAGCCGTCGACAGGCACAGACTAACTATGGCTACACCTTC
TRBD2,TRBJ2-5,TRBV18,NA,CASSPGLAADQETQYF,TGTGCCAGCTCACCGGGACTAGCGGCGGACCAAGAGACCCAGTACTTC
TRBD1,TRBJ2-7,TRBV28,NA,CASSPPDRHYEQYF,TGTGCCAGCAGTCCGCCGGACAGGCACTACGAGCAGTACTTC
TRBD1,TRBJ2-7,TRBV4-3,once,CASSQVPRQGSYEQYF,TGCGCCAGCAGCCAAGTGCCTCGACAGGGCTCCTACGAGCAGTACTTC
NA,TRBJ2-2,TRBV9,NA,CASSVQPGGGELFF,TGTGCCAGCAGCGTGCAACCAGGTGGCGGGGAGCTGTTTTTT
NA,TRBJ1-5,TRBV7-8,NA,CASSPGGAGSQPQHF,TGTGCCAGCAGTCCCGGGGGAGCAGGGTCTCAGCCCCAGCATTTT
NA,TRBJ2-5,TRBV2,NA,CASSEMSSKETQYF,TGTGCCAGCAGTGAAATGTCTAGCAAAGAGACCCAGTACTTC
NA,TRBJ2-5,TRBV5-8,NA,CASSARNQETQYF,TGTGCCAGCAGCGCCAGAAACCAAGAGACCCAGTACTTC
NA,TRBJ2-5,TRBV7-2,NA,CASSRPGRGETQYF,TGTGCCAGCAGCCGACCTGGGCGCGGGGAGACCCAGTACTTC
TRBD1,TRBJ1-2,TRBV18,NA,CASSPDRGSNYGYTF,TGTGCCAGCTCACCGGACAGGGGTTCGAACTATGGCTACACCTTC
TRBD1,TRBJ2-3,TRBV19,NA,CASSIRGGADTQYF,TGTGCCAGTAGTATAAGAGGGGGCGCAGATACGCAGTATTTT
NA,TRBJ1-1,TRBV7-2,NA,CASSLRMNTEAFF,TGTGCCAGCAGCTTACGTATGAACACTGAAGCTTTCTTT
NA,TRBJ2-1,TRBV21-1,NA,CASSPRLGRDIGGIKFF,TGTGCCAGCAGCCCACGGCTTGGACGGGACATTGGGGGTATTAAGTTCTTC
TRBD1,TRBJ2-7,TRBV7-2,NA,CASSHGQGYEQYF,TGTGCCAGCAGCCACGGACAGGGGTACGAGCAGTACTTC
TRBD1,TRBJ1-1,TRBV27,NA,CASLRYRGDAEAFF,TGTGCCAGCCTCCGCTACAGGGGGGACGCTGAAGCTTTCTTT
NA,TRBJ1-2,TRBV28,few,CASIRGLRLGVSGYTF,TGTGCCAGCATCAGAGGACTGAGACTCGGTGTGAGCGGCTACACCTTC
NA,TRBJ2-1,TRBV10-3,NA,CAISWTEPSNEQFF,TGTGCCATCTCCTGGACAGAGCCTAGCAATGAGCAGTTCTTC
TRBD2,TRBJ2-1,TRBV4-3,NA,CASSQLAGVIGEQFF,TGCGCCAGCAGCCAACTAGCGGGAGTGATTGGTGAGCAGTTCTTC
NA,TRBJ2-2,TRBV14,NA,CASSPSGPRGTGELFF,TGTGCCAGCAGCCCTTCCGGCCCCCGGGGCACCGGGGAGCTGTTTTTT
TRBD1,TRBJ2-7,TRBV18,NA,CASSPGQGESYEQYF,TGTGCCAGCTCACCAGGACAGGGAGAGTCCTACGAGCAGTACTTC
TRBD1,TRBJ2-2,TRBV5-8,NA,CASSLGSGGDTGELFF,TGTGCCAGCAGCTTGGGGTCAGGGGGCGACACCGGGGAGCTGTTTTTT